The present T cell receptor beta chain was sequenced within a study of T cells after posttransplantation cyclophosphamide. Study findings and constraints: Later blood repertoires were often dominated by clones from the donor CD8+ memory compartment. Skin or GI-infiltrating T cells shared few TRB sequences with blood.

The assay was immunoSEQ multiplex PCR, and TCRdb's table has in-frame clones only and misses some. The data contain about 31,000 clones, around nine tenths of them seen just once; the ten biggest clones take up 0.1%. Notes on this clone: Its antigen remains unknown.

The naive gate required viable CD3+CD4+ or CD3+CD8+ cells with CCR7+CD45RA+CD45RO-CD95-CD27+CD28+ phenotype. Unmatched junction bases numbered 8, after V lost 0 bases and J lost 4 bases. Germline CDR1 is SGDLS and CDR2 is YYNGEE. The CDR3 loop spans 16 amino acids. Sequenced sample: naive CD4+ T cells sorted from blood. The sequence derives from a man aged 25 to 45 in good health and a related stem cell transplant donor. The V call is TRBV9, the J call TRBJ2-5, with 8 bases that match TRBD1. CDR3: CASSVGTGQGSETQYF. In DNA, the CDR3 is TGTGCCAGCAGCGTAGGGACTGGACAGGGATCAGAGACCCAGTACTTC.